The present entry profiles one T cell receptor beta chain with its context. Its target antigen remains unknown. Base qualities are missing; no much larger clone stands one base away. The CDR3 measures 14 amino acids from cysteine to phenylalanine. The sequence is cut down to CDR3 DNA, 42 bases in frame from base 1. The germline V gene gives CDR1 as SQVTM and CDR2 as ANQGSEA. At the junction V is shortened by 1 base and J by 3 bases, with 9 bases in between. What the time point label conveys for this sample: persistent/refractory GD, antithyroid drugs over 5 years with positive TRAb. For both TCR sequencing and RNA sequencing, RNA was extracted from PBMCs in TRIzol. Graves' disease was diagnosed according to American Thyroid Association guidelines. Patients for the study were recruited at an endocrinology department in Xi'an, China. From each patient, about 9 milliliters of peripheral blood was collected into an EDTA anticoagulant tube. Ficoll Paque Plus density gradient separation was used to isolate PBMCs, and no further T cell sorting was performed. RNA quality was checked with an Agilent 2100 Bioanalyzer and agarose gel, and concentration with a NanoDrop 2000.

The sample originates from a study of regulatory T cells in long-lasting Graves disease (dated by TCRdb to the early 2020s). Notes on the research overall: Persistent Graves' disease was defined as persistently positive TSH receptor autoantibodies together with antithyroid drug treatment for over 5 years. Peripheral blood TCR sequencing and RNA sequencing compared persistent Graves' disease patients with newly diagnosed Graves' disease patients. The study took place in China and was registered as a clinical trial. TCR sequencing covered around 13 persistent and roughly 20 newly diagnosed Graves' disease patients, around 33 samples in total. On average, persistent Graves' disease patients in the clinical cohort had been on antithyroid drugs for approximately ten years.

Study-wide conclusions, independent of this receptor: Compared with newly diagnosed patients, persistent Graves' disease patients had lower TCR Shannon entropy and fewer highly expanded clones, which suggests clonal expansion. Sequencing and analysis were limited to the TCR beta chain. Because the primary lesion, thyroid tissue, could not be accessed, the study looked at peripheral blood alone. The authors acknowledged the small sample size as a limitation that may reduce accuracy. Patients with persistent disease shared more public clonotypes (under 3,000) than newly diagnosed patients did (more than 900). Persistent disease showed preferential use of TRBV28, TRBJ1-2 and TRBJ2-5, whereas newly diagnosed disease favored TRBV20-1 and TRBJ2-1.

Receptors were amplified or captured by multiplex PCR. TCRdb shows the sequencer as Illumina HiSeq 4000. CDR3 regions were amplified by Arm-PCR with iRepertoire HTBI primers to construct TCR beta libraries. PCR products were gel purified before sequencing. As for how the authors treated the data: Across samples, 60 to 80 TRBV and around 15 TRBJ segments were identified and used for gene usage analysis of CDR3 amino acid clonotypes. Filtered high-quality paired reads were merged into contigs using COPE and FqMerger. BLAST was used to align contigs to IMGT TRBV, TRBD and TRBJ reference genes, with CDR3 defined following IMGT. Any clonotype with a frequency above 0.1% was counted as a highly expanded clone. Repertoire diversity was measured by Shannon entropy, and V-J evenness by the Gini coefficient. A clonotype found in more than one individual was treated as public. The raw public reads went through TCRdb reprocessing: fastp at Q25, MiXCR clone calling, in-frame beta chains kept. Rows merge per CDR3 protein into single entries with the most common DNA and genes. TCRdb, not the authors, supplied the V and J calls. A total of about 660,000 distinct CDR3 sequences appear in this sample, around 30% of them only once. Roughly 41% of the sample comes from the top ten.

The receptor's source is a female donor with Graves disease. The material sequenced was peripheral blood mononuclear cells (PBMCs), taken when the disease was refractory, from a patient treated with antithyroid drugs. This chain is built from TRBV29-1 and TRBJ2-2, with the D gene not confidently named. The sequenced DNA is TGCAGCGTTGAAGGGTGGAAGGACACCGGGGAGCTGTTTTTT. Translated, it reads CSVEGWKDTGELFF.